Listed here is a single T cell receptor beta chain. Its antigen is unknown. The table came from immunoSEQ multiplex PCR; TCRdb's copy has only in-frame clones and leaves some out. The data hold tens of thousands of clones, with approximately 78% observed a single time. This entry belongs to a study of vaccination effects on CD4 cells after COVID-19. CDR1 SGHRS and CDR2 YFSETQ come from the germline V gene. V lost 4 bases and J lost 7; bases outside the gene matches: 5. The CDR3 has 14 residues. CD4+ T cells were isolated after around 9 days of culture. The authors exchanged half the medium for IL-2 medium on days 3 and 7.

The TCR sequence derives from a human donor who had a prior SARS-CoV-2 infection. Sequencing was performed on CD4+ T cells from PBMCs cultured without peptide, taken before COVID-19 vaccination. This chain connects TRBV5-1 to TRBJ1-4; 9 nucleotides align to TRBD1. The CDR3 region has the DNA TGCGCCAGCAGCGTACAGGGGGCTGGTGAAAAACTGTTTTTT. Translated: CASSVQGAGEKLFF.